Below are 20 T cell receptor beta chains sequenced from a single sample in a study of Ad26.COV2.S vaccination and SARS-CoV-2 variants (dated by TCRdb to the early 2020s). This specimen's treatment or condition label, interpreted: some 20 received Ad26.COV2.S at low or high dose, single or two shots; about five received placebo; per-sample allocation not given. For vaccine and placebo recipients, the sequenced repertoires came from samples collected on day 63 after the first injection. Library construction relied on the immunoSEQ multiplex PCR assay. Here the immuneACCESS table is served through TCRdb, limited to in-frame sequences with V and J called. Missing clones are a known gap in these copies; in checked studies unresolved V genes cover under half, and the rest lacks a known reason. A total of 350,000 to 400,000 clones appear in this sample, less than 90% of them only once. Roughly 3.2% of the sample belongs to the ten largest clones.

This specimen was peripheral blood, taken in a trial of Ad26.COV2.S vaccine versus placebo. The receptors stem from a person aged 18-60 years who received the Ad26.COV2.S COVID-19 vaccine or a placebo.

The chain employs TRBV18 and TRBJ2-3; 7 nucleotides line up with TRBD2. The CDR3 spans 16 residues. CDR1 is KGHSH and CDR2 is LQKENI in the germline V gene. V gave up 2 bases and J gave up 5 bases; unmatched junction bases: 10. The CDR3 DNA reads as TGTGCCAGCTCACCATTCCTACGGGGGGATGGAGATACGCAGTATTTT. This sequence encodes CASSPFLRGDGDTQYF.

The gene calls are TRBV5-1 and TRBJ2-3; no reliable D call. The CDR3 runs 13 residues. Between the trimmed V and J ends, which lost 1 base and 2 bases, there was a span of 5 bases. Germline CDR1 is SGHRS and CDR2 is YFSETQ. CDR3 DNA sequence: TGCGCCAGCAGCTTGTCCCACACAGATACGCAGTATTTT. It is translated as CASSLSHTDTQYF.

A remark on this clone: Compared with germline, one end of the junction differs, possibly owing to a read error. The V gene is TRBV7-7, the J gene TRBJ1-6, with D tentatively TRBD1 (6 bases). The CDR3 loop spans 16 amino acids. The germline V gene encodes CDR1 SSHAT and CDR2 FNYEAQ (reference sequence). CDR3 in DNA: TGTGCTAGCAGCTTAGCGAGACAGGTAAATAATTCACCCCTCCACTTT. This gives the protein CASSLARQVNNSPLHF.

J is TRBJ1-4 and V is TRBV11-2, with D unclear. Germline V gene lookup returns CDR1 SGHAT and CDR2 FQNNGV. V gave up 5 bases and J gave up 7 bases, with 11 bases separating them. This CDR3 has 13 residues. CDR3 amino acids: CASSQIRFEKLFF. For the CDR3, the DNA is TGTGCCAGCAGCCAGATCAGGTTTGAAAAACTGTTTTTT.

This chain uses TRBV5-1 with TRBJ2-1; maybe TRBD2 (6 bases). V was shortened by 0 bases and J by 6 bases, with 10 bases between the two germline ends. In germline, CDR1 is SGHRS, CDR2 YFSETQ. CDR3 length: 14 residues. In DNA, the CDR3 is TGCGCCAGCAGCTTGGACGGGGGTAGCAATGAGCAGTTCTTC. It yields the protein CASSLDGGSNEQFF.

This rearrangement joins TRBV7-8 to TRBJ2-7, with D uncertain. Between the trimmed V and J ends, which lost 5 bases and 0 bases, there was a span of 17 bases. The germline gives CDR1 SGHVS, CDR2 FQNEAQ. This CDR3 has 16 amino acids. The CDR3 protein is CASSTSRTDPSYEQYF. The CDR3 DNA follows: TGTGCCAGCAGCACCTCGAGAACGGATCCCTCCTACGAGCAGTACTTC.

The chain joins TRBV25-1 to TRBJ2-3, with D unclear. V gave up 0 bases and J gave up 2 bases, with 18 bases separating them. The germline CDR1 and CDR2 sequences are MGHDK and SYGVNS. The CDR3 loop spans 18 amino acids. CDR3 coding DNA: TGTGCCAGCAGTGAATATTTGACCGACCCGACCTTCACAGATACGCAGTATTTT. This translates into CASSEYLTDPTFTDTQYF.

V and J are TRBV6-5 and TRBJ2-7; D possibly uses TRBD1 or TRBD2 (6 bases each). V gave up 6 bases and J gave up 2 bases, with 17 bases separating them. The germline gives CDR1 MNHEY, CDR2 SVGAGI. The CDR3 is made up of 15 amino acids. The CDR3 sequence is CASRGGREPPYEQYF. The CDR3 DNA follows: TGTGCCAGCAGGGGGGGCAGGGAGCCTCCCTACGAGCAGTACTTC.

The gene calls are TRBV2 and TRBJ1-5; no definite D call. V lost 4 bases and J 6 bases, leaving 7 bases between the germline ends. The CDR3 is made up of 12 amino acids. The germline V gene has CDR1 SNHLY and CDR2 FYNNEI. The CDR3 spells CASSAPTQPQHF. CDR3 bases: TGTGCCAGCAGTGCCCCCACTCAGCCCCAGCATTTT.

This CDR3 reads CASSYGGSDEQYF. DNA for the CDR3: TGTGCCAGCAGTTACGGCGGCTCGGACGAGCAGTACTTC. The chain carries TRBV6-6 and TRBJ2-7; D uncertain. V lost 2 bases and J 5 bases, leaving 10 bases between the germline ends. This CDR3 contains 13 residues. Germline-derived CDR1 and CDR2 are MNHNY and SVGAGI (reference sequence).

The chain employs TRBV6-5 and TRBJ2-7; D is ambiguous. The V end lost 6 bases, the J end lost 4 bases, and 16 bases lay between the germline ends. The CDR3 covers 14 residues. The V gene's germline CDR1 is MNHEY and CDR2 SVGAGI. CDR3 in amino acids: CASSRSTLLYEQYF. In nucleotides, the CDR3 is TGTGCCAGCAGCCGTTCTACGCTCCTATACGAGCAGTACTTC.

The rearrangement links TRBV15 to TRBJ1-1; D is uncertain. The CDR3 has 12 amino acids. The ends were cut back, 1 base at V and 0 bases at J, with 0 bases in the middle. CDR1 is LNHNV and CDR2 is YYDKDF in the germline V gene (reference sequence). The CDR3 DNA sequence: TGTGCCACCAGCAGAGTGAACACTGAAGCTTTCTTT. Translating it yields CATSRVNTEAFF.

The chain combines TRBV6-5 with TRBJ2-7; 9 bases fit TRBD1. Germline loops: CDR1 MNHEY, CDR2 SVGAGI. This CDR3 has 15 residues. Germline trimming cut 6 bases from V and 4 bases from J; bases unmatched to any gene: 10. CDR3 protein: CASSNLRDRVYEQYF. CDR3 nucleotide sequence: TGTGCCAGCAGCAACCTCCGGGACAGGGTGTACGAGCAGTACTTC.

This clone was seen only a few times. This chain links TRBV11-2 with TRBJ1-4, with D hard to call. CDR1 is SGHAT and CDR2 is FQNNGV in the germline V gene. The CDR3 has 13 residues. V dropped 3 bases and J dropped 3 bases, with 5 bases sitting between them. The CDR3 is CASSFEPNEKLFF. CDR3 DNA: TGTGCCAGCAGCTTTGAGCCTAATGAAAAACTGTTTTTT.

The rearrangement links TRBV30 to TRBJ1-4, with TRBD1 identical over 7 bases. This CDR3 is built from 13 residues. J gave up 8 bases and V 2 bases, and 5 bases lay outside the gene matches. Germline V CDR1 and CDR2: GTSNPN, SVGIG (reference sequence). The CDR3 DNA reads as TGTGCCTGGAGTCCCGGACAGGCAGAAAAACTGTTTTTT. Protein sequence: CAWSPGQAEKLFF.

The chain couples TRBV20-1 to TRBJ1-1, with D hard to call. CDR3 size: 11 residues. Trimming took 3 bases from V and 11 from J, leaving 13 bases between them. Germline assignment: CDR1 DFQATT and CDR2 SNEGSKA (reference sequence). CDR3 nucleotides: TGCAGTGCTAGTTCTGGTGATTCGGCTTTCTTT. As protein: CSASSGDSAFF.

The CDR3 DNA follows: TGCGCCAGCAGCGAGGCGGGGGGGCCGCGGTATGAGCAGTTCTTC. Protein sequence: CASSEAGGPRYEQFF. The chain links TRBV5-1 to TRBJ2-1; 9 nucleotides align to TRBD2. The germline V gene encodes CDR1 SGHRS and CDR2 YFSETQ. After removal of 4 bases from V and 8 bases from J, the junction contained 10 bases not matched to a gene. CDR3 length: 15 amino acids.

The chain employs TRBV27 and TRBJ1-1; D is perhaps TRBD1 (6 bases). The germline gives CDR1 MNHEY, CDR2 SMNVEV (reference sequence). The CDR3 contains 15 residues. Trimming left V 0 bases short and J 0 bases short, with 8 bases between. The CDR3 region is CASSLSEGVNTEAFF. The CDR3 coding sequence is TGTGCCAGCAGTTTATCCGAGGGGGTGAACACTGAAGCTTTCTTT.

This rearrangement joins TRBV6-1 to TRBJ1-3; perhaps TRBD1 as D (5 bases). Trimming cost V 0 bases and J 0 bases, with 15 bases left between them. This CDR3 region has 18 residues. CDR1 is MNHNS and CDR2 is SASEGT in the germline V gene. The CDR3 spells CASSEAPGGFTSGNTIYF. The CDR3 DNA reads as TGTGCCAGCAGTGAAGCGCCGGGGGGGTTCACCTCTGGAAACACCATATATTTT.

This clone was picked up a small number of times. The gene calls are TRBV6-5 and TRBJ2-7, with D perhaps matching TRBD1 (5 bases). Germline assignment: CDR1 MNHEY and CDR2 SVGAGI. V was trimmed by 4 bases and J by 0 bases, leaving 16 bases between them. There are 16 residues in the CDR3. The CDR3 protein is CASSSLGAESSYEQYF. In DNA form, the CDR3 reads TGTGCCAGCAGTTCCTTAGGGGCGGAGAGCTCCTACGAGCAGTACTTC.